What follows are 14 T cell receptor beta chains derived from one specimen sequenced in a study of cytomegalovirus exposure and HLA in healthy donors. The PCR made use of 60 Vbeta and 13 Jbeta primers. The data were produced by immunoSEQ multiplex PCR, yet TCRdb's version contains in-frame clones alone and is incomplete. The repertoire holds 130,000 to 150,000 clones, with around 72% as singletons. Sequencing was done on a sample of PBMCs. Receptors were obtained from a man younger than 35 in good health and CMV-seropositive.

The V gene is TRBV9, the J gene TRBJ2-5, with 7 bases that match TRBD1. After removal of 3 bases from V and 4 bases from J, the junction contained 6 bases not matched to a gene. Germline-derived CDR1 and CDR2 are SGDLS and YYNGEE. The CDR3 has 14 residues. CDR3 sequence reads: CASSASQGRETQYF. In DNA, the CDR3 is TGTGCCAGCAGCGCCTCACAGGGGCGAGAGACCCAGTACTTC.

J is TRBJ2-7 and V is TRBV5-6; TRBD2 matches 7 bases. Per germline, CDR1 SGHDT and CDR2 YYEEEE. With 0 bases clipped from V and 3 bases from J, the junction kept 3 bases outside the gene matches. CDR3 length equals 14 residues. The CDR3 DNA sequence: TGTGCCAGCAGCTTGGGGGGGGGAGACTACGAGCAGTACTTC. Residues: CASSLGGGDYEQYF.

J is TRBJ2-1 and V is TRBV6-1; D not certain. Trimming removed 6 bases at V and 0 bases at J, with 9 bases between. Germline V CDR1 and CDR2: MNHNS, SASEGT. The CDR3 length is 14 residues. The CDR3 DNA is TGTGCCAGCAGCCCGGGTTACTCCTACAATGAGCAGTTCTTC. Translating it yields CASSPGYSYNEQFF.

V usage is TRBV11-2 and J usage is TRBJ2-3; 8 bases are shared with TRBD2. J lost 5 bases, V lost 0 bases, and 4 bases had no gene match. Germline values: CDR1 SGHAT, CDR2 FQNNGV. CDR3 size: 15 residues. CDR3 DNA: TGTGCCAGCAGCTTAGATAGTGCGGGGGGAGATACGCAGTATTTT. Protein product: CASSLDSAGGDTQYF.

Comments on this clone: Sequence at one end of the junction differs from germline and may be a read error. The chain recombines TRBV7-3 with TRBJ2-5; TRBD2 might be the D (6 bases). Germline lookup yields CDR1 SGHTA and CDR2 FQGTGA. The CDR3 runs 16 residues. The CDR3 sequence: CASSLTFRDLQETQYF. DNA of the CDR3: TGTGCCAGCAGCCTAACCTTCCGGGACTTGCAAGAGACCCAGTACTTC.

This rearrangement joins TRBV27 to TRBJ2-1; the match to TRBD2 covers 8 bases. Germline CDR1 reads MNHEY; CDR2 reads SMNVEV (reference sequence). The J segment lost 1 base and the V segment lost 3 bases, leaving 5 bases of the junction unmatched. The CDR3 consists of 16 residues. This CDR3 is CASSLRTSGSYNEQFF. CDR3 sequence (DNA): TGTGCCAGCAGTTTGAGAACTAGCGGATCCTACAATGAGCAGTTCTTC.

The J gene is TRBJ2-2, the V gene TRBV9; no clear D. V was trimmed by 4 bases and J by 0 bases, leaving 7 bases between them. CDR1 and CDR2 from the germline V gene are SGDLS and YYNGEE. This CDR3 has 14 amino acids. Written as DNA, the CDR3 is TGTGCCAGCAGCCCCACACCGAACACCGGGGAGCTGTTTTTT. Translated: CASSPTPNTGELFF. The whole variable domain, filled in from reference TRBV9 and TRBJ2-2, reads DSGVTQTPKHLITATGQRVTLRCSPRSGDLSVYWYQQSLDQGLQFLIQYYNGEERAKGNILERFSAQQFPDLHSELNLSSLELGDSALYFCASSPTPNTGELFFGEGSRLTVL.

The chain combines TRBV2 with TRBJ1-2; 10 nucleotides line up with TRBD1. Per the germline V gene, CDR1 is SNHLY and CDR2 is FYNNEI. The CDR3 is 14 amino acids. V was clipped by 2 bases and J by 8 bases; unmatched bases: 5. The CDR3 protein is CASSESGQGIGYTF. DNA of the CDR3: TGTGCCAGCAGTGAATCGGGACAGGGGATAGGCTACACCTTC.

The chain joins TRBV6-1 to TRBJ1-5; tentatively, D is TRBD1 (5 bases). Trimming cost V 4 bases and J 5 bases, with 12 bases left between them. Germline CDR1 and CDR2: MNHNS and SASEGT. This CDR3 is 14 amino acids long. CDR3 in amino acids: CASSGVWGDQPQHF. CDR3 nucleotides: TGTGCCAGCAGTGGGGTTTGGGGGGATCAGCCCCAGCATTTT.

This sequence joins TRBV5-6 and TRBJ2-7; 8 bases are shared with TRBD2. Germline values: CDR1 SGHDT, CDR2 YYEEEE. V dropped 1 base and J dropped 7; count of bases not matched to a gene: 4. The CDR3 is 13 residues long. CDR3 DNA sequence: TGTGCCAGCAGCTTGACGGGGGGGCGGGAGCAGTACTTC. It yields the protein CASSLTGGREQYF.

The V gene is TRBV11-2, the J gene TRBJ2-5; 10 positions agree with TRBD1. The V segment lost 7 bases and the J segment 4 bases; nucleotides outside the gene matches: 6. The CDR3 consists of 14 residues. Germline values: CDR1 SGHAT, CDR2 FQNNGV. The CDR3 DNA reads as TGTGCCAGCAACCAGGACAGGGGGAGAGAGACCCAGTACTTC. Translating gives CASNQDRGRETQYF.

This clone showed up just a few times. The chain uses TRBV10-3 and TRBJ2-3; maybe TRBD1 (6 bases). The CDR3 totals 14 residues. Trimming cost V 8 bases and J 2 bases, with 14 bases left between them. Germline values: CDR1 ENHRY, CDR2 SYGVKD. The DNA for the CDR3 is TGTGCCATCCGAGTGGGGGCCAACACAGATACGCAGTATTTT. Translating it yields CAIRVGANTDTQYF.

The V call is TRBV4-2, the J call TRBJ1-4; the match to TRBD1 covers 9 bases. Per the germline V gene, CDR1 is LGHNA and CDR2 is YNFKEQ. The CDR3 runs 17 residues. V gave up 2 bases and J gave up 2 bases; unmatched junction bases: 6. The CDR3 coding sequence is TGTGCCAGCAGCCAACCCCCTGGACAGGGGACTAATGAAAAACTGTTTTTT. It is translated as CASSQPPGQGTNEKLFF.

The chain is built from TRBV9 and TRBJ2-7; 8 positions agree with TRBD1. This CDR3 spans 14 amino acids. V was pared by 7 bases and J by 4 bases, with 10 bases of the junction left unmatched. Germline values: CDR1 SGDLS, CDR2 YYNGEE. The CDR3 protein is CASRPGTGTYEQYF. CDR3 DNA sequence: TGTGCCAGCCGCCCCGGGACAGGAACTTACGAGCAGTACTTC.